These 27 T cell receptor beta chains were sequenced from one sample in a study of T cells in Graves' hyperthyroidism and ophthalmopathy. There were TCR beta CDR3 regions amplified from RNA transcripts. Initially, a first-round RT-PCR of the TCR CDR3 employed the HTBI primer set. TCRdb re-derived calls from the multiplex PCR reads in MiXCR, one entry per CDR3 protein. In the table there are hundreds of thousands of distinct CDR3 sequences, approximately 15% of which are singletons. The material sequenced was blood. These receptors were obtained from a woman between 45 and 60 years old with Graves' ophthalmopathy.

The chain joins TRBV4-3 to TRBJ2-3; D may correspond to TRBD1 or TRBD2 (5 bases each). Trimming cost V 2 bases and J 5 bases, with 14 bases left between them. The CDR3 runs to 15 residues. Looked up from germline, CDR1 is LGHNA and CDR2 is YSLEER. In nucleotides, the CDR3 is TGCGCCAGCAGCCAACGTCTCAGGGCGGGAGATACGCAGTATTTT. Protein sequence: CASSQRLRAGDTQYF.

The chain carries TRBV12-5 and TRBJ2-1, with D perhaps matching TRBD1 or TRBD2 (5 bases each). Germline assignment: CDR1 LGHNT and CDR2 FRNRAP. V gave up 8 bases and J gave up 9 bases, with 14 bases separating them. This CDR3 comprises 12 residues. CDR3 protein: CASSRESGEQFF. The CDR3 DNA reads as TGTGCTAGTAGCAGGGAGAGTGGTGAGCAGTTCTTC.

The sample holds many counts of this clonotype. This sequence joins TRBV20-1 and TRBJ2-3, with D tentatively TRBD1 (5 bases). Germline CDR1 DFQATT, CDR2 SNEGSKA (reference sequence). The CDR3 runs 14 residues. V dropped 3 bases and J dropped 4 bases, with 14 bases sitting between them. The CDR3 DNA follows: TGCAGTGCTAGTGGCCAGGGATTCGCAGATACGCAGTATTTT. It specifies CSASGQGFADTQYF.

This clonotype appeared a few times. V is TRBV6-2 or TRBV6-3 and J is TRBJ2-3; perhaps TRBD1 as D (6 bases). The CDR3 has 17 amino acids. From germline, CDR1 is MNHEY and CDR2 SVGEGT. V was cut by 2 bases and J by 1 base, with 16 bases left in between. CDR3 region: CASSYQEHGQRTDTQYF. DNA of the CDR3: TGTGCCAGCAGTTACCAGGAACACGGACAGCGCACAGATACGCAGTATTTT.

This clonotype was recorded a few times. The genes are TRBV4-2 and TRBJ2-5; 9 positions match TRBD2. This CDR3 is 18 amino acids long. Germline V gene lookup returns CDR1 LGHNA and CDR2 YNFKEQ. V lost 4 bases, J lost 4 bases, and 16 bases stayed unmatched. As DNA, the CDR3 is TGTGCCAGCAGCCGGACGGGACTAGCCACCACCGGATTAGAGACCCAGTACTTC. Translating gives CASSRTGLATTGLETQYF.

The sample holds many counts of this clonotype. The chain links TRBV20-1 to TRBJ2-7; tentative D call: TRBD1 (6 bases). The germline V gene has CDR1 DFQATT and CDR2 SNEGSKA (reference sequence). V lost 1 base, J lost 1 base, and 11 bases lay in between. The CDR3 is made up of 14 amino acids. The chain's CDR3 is CSARAWDTSYEQYF. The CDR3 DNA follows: TGCAGTGCTAGAGCTTGGGACACATCCTACGAGCAGTACTTC.

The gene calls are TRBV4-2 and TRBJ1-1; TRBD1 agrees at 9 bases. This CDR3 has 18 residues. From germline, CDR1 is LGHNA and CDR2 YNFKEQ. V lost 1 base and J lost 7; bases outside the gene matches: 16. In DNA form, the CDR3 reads TGTGCCAGCAGCCAAGGTATTGTGGGACAGGGTCTTGGTAGTGAAGCTTTCTTT. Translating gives CASSQGIVGQGLGSEAFF.

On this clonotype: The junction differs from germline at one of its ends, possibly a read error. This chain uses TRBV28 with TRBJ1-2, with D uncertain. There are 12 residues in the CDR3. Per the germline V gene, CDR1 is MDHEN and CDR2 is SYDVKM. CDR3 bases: TGTGCCAGCAGTTGGGCCGGGTATGGCTACGCCTTC. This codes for CASSWAGYGYAF.

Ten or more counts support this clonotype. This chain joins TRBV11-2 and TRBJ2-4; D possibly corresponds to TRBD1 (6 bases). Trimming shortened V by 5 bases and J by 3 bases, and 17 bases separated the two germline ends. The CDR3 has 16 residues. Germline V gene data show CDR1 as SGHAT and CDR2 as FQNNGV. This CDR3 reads CASSRPGERSKNIQYF. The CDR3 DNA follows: TGTGCCAGCAGCCGACCAGGGGAACGAAGCAAAAACATTCAGTACTTC.

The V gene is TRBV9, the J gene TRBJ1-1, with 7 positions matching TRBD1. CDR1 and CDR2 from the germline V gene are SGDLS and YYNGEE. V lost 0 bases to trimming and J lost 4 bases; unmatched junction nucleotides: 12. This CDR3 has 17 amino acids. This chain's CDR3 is CASSVGGGGGAATEAFF. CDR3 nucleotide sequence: TGTGCCAGCAGCGTAGGGGGAGGAGGGGGCGCAGCCACTGAAGCTTTCTTT.

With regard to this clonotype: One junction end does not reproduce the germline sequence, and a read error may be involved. The CDR3 sequence: CASSYSPYSNRPQHF. In nucleotides, the CDR3 is TGTGCCAGCAGTTACTCTCCGTATAGCAATCGGCCCCAGCATTTT. The rearrangement uses TRBV6-6 and TRBJ1-5; unclear D gene. The CDR3 totals 15 residues. Germline V gives CDR1 MNHNY, CDR2 SVGAGI (reference sequence).

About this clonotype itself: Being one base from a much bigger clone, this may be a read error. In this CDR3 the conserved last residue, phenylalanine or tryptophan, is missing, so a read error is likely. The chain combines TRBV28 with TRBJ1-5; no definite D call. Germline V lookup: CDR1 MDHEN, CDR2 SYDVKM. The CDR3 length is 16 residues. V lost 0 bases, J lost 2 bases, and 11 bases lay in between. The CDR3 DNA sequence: TGTGCCAGCAGTTTATGGTCCGGGAACGGCAATCAGCCCCAGCATCTT. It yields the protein CASSLWSGNGNQPQHL.

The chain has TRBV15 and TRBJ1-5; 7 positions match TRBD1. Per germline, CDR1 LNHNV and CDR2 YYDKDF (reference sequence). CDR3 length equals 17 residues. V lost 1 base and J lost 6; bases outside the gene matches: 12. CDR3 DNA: TGTGCCACCAGCAGAGTTGGCGGGGCAGGGGGAATTCAGCCCCAGCATTTT. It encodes CATSRVGGAGGIQPQHF. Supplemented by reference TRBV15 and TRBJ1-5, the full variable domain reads DAMVIQNPRYQVTQFGKPVTLSCSQTLNHNVMYWYQQKSSQAPKLLFHYYDKDFNNEADTPDNFQSRRPNTSFCFLDIRSPGLGDTAMYLCATSRVGGAGGIQPQHFGDGTRLSIL.

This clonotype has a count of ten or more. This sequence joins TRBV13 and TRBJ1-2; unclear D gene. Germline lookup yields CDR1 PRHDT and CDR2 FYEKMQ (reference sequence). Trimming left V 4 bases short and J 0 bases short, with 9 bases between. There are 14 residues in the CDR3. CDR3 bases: TGTGCCAGCAGCTCCCGTTGGGCTAACTATGGCTACACCTTC. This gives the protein CASSSRWANYGYTF.

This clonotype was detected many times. The CDR3 sequence: CASSVEGPYNEQFF. CDR3 bases: TGTGCCAGCAGCGTAGAGGGCCCATACAATGAGCAGTTCTTC. This chain connects TRBV9 to TRBJ2-1; D not certain. The V gene lost 0 bases and the J gene lost 4 bases, with 8 bases spanning the gap. CDR3 length equals 14 residues. Germline V gene sequence: CDR1 SGDLS, CDR2 YYNGEE.

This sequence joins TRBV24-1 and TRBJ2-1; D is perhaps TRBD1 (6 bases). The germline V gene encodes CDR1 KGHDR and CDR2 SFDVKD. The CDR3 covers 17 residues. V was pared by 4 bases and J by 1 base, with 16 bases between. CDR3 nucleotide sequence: TGTGCCACCAGTGAGTCGTTTCGCAGGGGATCCTACAATGAGCAGTTCTTC. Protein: CATSESFRRGSYNEQFF.

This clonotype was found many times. The CDR3 nucleotides read TGCGCCAGCAAGGTAGCGGGAGAAGATACGCAGTATTTT. As protein: CASKVAGEDTQYF. The chain links TRBV5-1 to TRBJ2-3; 9 nucleotides agree with TRBD2. Germline assignment: CDR1 SGHRS and CDR2 YFSETQ. CDR3 length equals 13 residues. Trimming at V came to 6 bases and at J to 5 bases, leaving 4 bases not matched to a gene.

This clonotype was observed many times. This CDR3 is CSARGGGGGYGYTF. CDR3 DNA: TGCAGTGCTAGAGGTGGAGGAGGGGGCTATGGCTACACCTTC. The chain has TRBV20-1 and TRBJ1-2, with a tentative D call TRBD1 (6 bases). This CDR3 is built from 14 residues. Per the germline V gene, CDR1 is DFQATT and CDR2 is SNEGSKA (reference sequence). Between the trimmed V and J ends, which lost 1 base and 4 bases, there was a span of 13 bases.

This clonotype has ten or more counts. The CDR3 nucleotides are TGTGCCAGCAGCATTAGGGGGGGGTTAGGAGTGTATAGCACAGATACGCAGTATTTT. As protein: CASSIRGGLGVYSTDTQYF. This chain uses TRBV7-2 with TRBJ2-3; D may be TRBD2 (7 bases). Germline CDR1 is SGHTA and CDR2 is FQGNSA. The CDR3 is 19 residues long. V was shortened by 5 bases and J by 0 bases, with 24 bases between the two germline ends.

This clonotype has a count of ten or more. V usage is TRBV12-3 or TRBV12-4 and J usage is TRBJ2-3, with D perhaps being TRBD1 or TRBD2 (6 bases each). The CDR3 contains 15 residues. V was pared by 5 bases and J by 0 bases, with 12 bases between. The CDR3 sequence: CASSPTGTSTDTQYF. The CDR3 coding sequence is TGTGCCAGCAGTCCCACAGGGACTAGCACAGATACGCAGTATTTT.

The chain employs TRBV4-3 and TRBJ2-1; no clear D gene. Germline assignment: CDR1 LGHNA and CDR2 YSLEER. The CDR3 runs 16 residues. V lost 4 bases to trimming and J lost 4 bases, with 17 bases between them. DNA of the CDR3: TGCGCCAGCAGCCGAACCGAACAAACCTTATACAATGAGCAGTTCTTC. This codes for CASSRTEQTLYNEQFF.

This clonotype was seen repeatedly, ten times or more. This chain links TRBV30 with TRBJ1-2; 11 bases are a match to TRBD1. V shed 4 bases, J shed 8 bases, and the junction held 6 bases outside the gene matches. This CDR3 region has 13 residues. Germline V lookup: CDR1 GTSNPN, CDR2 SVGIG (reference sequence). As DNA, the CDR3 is TGTGCCTGGACCGCCGGGACAGGGGGAGGCTACACCTTC. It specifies CAWTAGTGGGYTF.

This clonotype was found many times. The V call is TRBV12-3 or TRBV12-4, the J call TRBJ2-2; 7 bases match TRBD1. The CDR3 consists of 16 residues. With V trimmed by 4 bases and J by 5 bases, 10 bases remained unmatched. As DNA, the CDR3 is TGTGCCAGCAGTTCGACGCCACAGGGGAGTACCGGGGAGCTGTTTTTT. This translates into CASSSTPQGSTGELFF.

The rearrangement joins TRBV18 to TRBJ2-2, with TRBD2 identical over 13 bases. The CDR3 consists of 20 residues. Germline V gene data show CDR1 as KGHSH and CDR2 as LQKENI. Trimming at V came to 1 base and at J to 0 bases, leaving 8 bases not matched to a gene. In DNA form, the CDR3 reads TGTGCCAGCTCACCACGGGGACTAGCGGGAACTAGTGCGAACACCGGGGAGCTGTTTTTT. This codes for CASSPRGLAGTSANTGELFF. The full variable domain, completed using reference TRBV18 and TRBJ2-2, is NAGVMQNPRHLVRRRGQEARLRCSPMKGHSHVYWYRQLPEEGLKFMVYLQKENIIDESGMPKERFSAEFPKEGPSILRIQQVVRGDSAAYFCASSPRGLAGTSANTGELFFGEGSRLTVL.

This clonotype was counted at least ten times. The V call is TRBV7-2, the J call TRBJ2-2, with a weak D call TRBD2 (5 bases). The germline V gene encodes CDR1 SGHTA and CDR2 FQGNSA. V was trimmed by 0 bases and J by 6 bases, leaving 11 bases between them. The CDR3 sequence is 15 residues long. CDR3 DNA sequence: TGTGCCAGCAGCTTAGCGGGAGACGGGTCCGGGGAGCTGTTTTTT. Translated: CASSLAGDGSGELFF.

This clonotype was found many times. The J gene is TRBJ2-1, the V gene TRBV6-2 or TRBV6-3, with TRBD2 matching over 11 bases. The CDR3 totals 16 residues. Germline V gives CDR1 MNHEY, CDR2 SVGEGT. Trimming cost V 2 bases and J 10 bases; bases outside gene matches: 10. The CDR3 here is CASSYRTGTSGSEQFF. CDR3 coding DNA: TGTGCCAGCAGTTACCGGACCGGGACTAGCGGATCCGAGCAGTTCTTC.

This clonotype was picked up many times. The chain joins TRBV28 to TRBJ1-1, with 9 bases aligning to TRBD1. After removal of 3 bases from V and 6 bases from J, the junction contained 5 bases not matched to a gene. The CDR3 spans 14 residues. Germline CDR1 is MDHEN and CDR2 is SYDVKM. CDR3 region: CASSFTGGYSEAFF. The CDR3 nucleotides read TGTGCCAGCAGTTTTACAGGGGGCTACTCTGAAGCTTTCTTT.